Listed below are T cell receptor beta chains from one sample, sequenced in a study of blood T cell repertoires in COVID-19. The protocol was immunoSEQ multiplex PCR, while the TCRdb copy is restricted to in-frame clones and leaves out a portion. This table has under 350,000 clones, around 87% appearing once. Sequencing used peripheral blood. These receptors came from a man aged 70-80 years with acute or convalescent COVID-19. The CDR3 runs from the conserved cysteine through the conserved F or W. Fields, in order: clone size, D gene, J gene, V gene, CDR3 protein, CDR3 DNA. A D gene is named only where the DNA matches it firmly. Clone size is given for some rows only: seen once, a few or many times, or a class if the clone is expanded.

clone_size: -
d_call: TRBD2
j_call: TRBJ2-3
v_call: TRBV5-1
cdr3_aa: CASSFSGGSIGTQYF
cdr3_nt: TGCGCCAGCAGCTTTAGCGGGGGATCGATTGGTACGCAGTATTTT

clone_size: once
d_call: -
j_call: TRBJ2-5
v_call: TRBV5-6
cdr3_aa: CASSLGAGRGETQYF
cdr3_nt: TGTGCCAGCAGCTTGGGGGCCGGGAGAGGAGAGACCCAGTACTTC

clone_size: -
d_call: -
j_call: TRBJ2-1
v_call: TRBV20-1
cdr3_aa: CSAFGIGGFF
cdr3_nt: TGCAGTGCTTTCGGGATCGGAGGGTTCTTC

clone_size: -
d_call: -
j_call: TRBJ1-2
v_call: TRBV7-9
cdr3_aa: CASSLAEGMGYTF
cdr3_nt: TGTGCCAGCAGCTTAGCCGAGGGTATGGGGTACACCTTC

clone_size: once
d_call: TRBD1
j_call: TRBJ1-4
v_call: TRBV9
cdr3_aa: CASSSWTGQGEKLFF
cdr3_nt: TGTGCCAGCAGCTCATGGACAGGGCAGGGTGAAAAACTGTTTTTT

clone_size: -
d_call: TRBD2
j_call: TRBJ2-3
v_call: TRBV24-1
cdr3_aa: CATSERLAAADTQYF
cdr3_nt: TGTGCCACCAGTGAACGACTAGCCGCGGCAGATACGCAGTATTTT

clone_size: -
d_call: TRBD1
j_call: TRBJ1-5
v_call: TRBV7-9
cdr3_aa: CASSPYHGQGHGNQPQHF
cdr3_nt: TGTGCCAGCAGCCCCTACCACGGACAGGGGCATGGCAATCAGCCCCAGCATTTT

clone_size: once
d_call: -
j_call: TRBJ1-6
v_call: TRBV18
cdr3_aa: CASSDRSSYNSPLHF
cdr3_nt: TGTGCCAGCTCCGACAGGAGCTCCTATAATTCACCCCTCCACTTT

clone_size: -
d_call: TRBD2
j_call: TRBJ2-1
v_call: TRBV7-2
cdr3_aa: CASSVTSAQYNEQFF
cdr3_nt: TGTGCCAGCAGCGTAACTAGCGCCCAGTACAATGAGCAGTTCTTC

clone_size: -
d_call: TRBD1
j_call: TRBJ2-5
v_call: TRBV24-1
cdr3_aa: CATSELTPGQGMGTQYF
cdr3_nt: TGTGCCACCAGTGAATTAACCCCGGGACAGGGAATGGGGACCCAGTACTTC

clone_size: -
d_call: TRBD1
j_call: TRBJ1-6
v_call: TRBV28
cdr3_aa: CASVTGVTSPLHF
cdr3_nt: TGTGCCAGCGTGACAGGGGTGACTTCACCCCTCCACTTT

clone_size: -
d_call: TRBD1
j_call: TRBJ2-2
v_call: TRBV10-3
cdr3_aa: CAISADREWNTGELFF
cdr3_nt: TGTGCCATCAGTGCCGACAGGGAATGGAACACCGGGGAGCTGTTTTTT

clone_size: -
d_call: -
j_call: TRBJ2-6
v_call: TRBV2
cdr3_aa: CASSQQLISGANVLTF
cdr3_nt: TGTGCCAGCAGCCAACAGCTCATCTCTGGGGCCAACGTCCTGACTTTC

clone_size: -
d_call: -
j_call: TRBJ2-2
v_call: TRBV5-1
cdr3_aa: CASSLDAGNTGELFF
cdr3_nt: TGCGCCAGCAGCTTGGATGCAGGCAACACCGGGGAGCTGTTTTTT

clone_size: -
d_call: TRBD2
j_call: TRBJ2-1
v_call: TRBV10-1
cdr3_aa: CASSTLAPEQFF
cdr3_nt: TGCGCCAGCAGTACACTAGCGCCGGAGCAGTTCTTC

clone_size: -
d_call: TRBD1
j_call: TRBJ1-2
v_call: TRBV24-1
cdr3_aa: CATSDRQGRGYTF
cdr3_nt: TGTGCCACCAGTGATCGACAGGGACGAGGCTACACCTTC

clone_size: -
d_call: -
j_call: TRBJ1-6
v_call: TRBV7-9
cdr3_aa: CASSLVILSSYNSPLHF
cdr3_nt: TGTGCCAGCAGCTTAGTAATTCTCAGCTCCTATAATTCACCCCTCCACTTT

clone_size: -
d_call: -
j_call: TRBJ2-3
v_call: TRBV24-1
cdr3_aa: CATSDSRAGRTDTQYF
cdr3_nt: TGTGCCACCAGTGATTCTCGGGCGGGGAGGACAGATACGCAGTATTTT

clone_size: once
d_call: -
j_call: TRBJ1-2
v_call: TRBV9
cdr3_aa: CASSVFYGYGYTF
cdr3_nt: TGTGCCAGCAGCGTATTCTACGGCTATGGCTACACCTTC

clone_size: -
d_call: TRBD1
j_call: TRBJ1-2
v_call: TRBV4-3
cdr3_aa: CASSQAGGNHYGYTF
cdr3_nt: TGCGCCAGCAGCCAGGCAGGGGGCAATCACTATGGCTACACCTTC

clone_size: -
d_call: TRBD1
j_call: TRBJ1-2
v_call: TRBV3-1/TRBV3-2
cdr3_aa: CASSQNRGSFGYTF
cdr3_nt: TGTGCCAGCAGCCAAAACAGGGGGTCCTTTGGCTACACCTTC

clone_size: -
d_call: -
j_call: TRBJ1-5
v_call: TRBV10-3
cdr3_aa: CAISESTAQPQHF
cdr3_nt: TGTGCCATCAGTGAGTCGACAGCCCAGCCCCAGCATTTT

clone_size: -
d_call: TRBD1
j_call: TRBJ1-2
v_call: TRBV14
cdr3_aa: CASSQDRGRFGYTF
cdr3_nt: TGTGCCAGCAGCCAAGACAGGGGGCGGTTTGGCTACACCTTC

clone_size: once
d_call: -
j_call: TRBJ1-4
v_call: TRBV4-3
cdr3_aa: CASSQDRGLEKLFF
cdr3_nt: TGCGCCAGCAGCCAAGACCGCGGTTTGGAAAAACTGTTTTTT

clone_size: few
d_call: TRBD1
j_call: TRBJ2-2
v_call: TRBV9
cdr3_aa: CASSPARGQGYTGELFF
cdr3_nt: TGTGCCAGCAGCCCTGCTCGAGGACAGGGGTACACCGGGGAGCTGTTTTTT

clone_size: -
d_call: TRBD1
j_call: TRBJ2-5
v_call: TRBV5-4
cdr3_aa: CASSLRYRGRGVGETQYF
cdr3_nt: TGTGCCAGCAGCTTGCGGTACAGGGGGCGTGGGGTGGGGGAGACCCAGTACTTC

clone_size: -
d_call: -
j_call: TRBJ1-1
v_call: TRBV28
cdr3_aa: CASSFLGGRVFF
cdr3_nt: TGTGCCAGCAGTTTTCTCGGGGGACGGGTGTTCTTT

clone_size: many
d_call: -
j_call: TRBJ2-7
v_call: TRBV28
cdr3_aa: CASSPSIGTAYEQYF
cdr3_nt: TGTGCCAGCAGTCCAAGTATAGGGACTGCCTACGAGCAGTACTTC

clone_size: -
d_call: TRBD2
j_call: TRBJ2-1
v_call: TRBV19
cdr3_aa: CASSTLTSGRNYNEQFF
cdr3_nt: TGTGCCAGTAGTACGCTGACTAGCGGGAGAAACTACAATGAGCAGTTCTTC

clone_size: once
d_call: TRBD1
j_call: TRBJ2-1
v_call: TRBV10-2
cdr3_aa: CASKQGSSYNEQFF
cdr3_nt: TGCGCCAGCAAACAGGGGAGCTCCTACAATGAGCAGTTCTTC

clone_size: -
d_call: -
j_call: TRBJ1-4
v_call: TRBV28
cdr3_aa: CASSQRNEKLFF
cdr3_nt: TGTGCCAGCAGTCAGCGAAATGAAAAACTGTTTTTT

clone_size: -
d_call: -
j_call: TRBJ2-6
v_call: TRBV19
cdr3_aa: CASSYYSGANVLTF
cdr3_nt: TGTGCCAGTAGTTACTACTCTGGGGCCAACGTCCTGACTTTC

clone_size: -
d_call: TRBD2
j_call: TRBJ2-1
v_call: TRBV29-1
cdr3_aa: CSVWTSGRTYNEQFF
cdr3_nt: TGCAGCGTTTGGACTAGCGGGAGGACCTACAATGAGCAGTTCTTC

clone_size: -
d_call: -
j_call: TRBJ2-3
v_call: TRBV5-4
cdr3_aa: CASSLGGVGGVADTQYF
cdr3_nt: TGTGCCAGCAGCTTGGGAGGAGTCGGGGGAGTAGCAGATACGCAGTATTTT